This T cell receptor (beta chain) stems from a study of spatial heterogeneity in lung cancer. Overall study: From matched bulk RNA-seq came a T cell module score, which showed a strong correlation with TCR transcript counts in tumor regions. The average count in raw reads for each unique TCR and UMI combination exceeded eight appearances. Findings of the study overall: Tumors with more nonsynonymous mutations had more expanded intratumoral alpha and beta TCRs.

One entry per CDR3 protein results from TCRdb running MiXCR on the 5' RACE reads. The table lists approximately 94,000 distinct CDR3 sequences, 4.4% of them singletons. Time point given: sample taken at primary tumor resection. This clonotype has more than one count but fewer than ten. Its specificity is unknown. This CDR3 comprises 15 residues. Germline values: CDR1 SGHRS, CDR2 YFSETQ. V dropped 1 base and J dropped 3 bases, with 14 bases sitting between them. The sequence came from a male donor with early-stage non-small cell lung cancer. The sample in question was lung tumor tissue, obtained at surgery. The V and J genes are TRBV5-1 and TRBJ2-7; the D gene is possibly TRBD1 (6 bases). The CDR3, as DNA: TGCGCCAGCAGCTTGTTTGGGACACTGTTCTACGAGCAGTACTTC. Translation: CASSLFGTLFYEQYF.